A single sample is the source of the 32 T cell receptor beta chains below, sequenced in a study of OX40 agonist ivuxolimab in advanced cancers. The protocol was immunoSEQ multiplex PCR, while the TCRdb copy is restricted to in-frame clones and leaves out a portion. The table shows tens of thousands of clones, with about 80% occurring only once. Sequenced here: CD4+ or CD8+ T cells sorted from blood, sampled in a trial of the OX40 agonist ivuxolimab. The receptors were gathered from an adult with an advanced solid tumor such as melanoma, head and neck, liver or kidney cancer.

The chain carries TRBV14 and TRBJ2-4, with 12 bases aligning to TRBD1. Germline loops: CDR1 SGHDN, CDR2 FVKESK. V shed 4 bases and J 1 base; nucleotides not matched to a gene: 2. There are 16 residues in the CDR3. This CDR3 reads CASSLGQGAAKNIQYF. The CDR3 region has the DNA TGTGCCAGCAGCCTGGGACAGGGGGCCGCCAAAAACATTCAGTACTTC.

The J gene is TRBJ2-7, the V gene TRBV6-5; 8 bases are a match to TRBD1. Germline lookup yields CDR1 MNHEY and CDR2 SVGAGI. This CDR3 comprises 15 residues. Trimming took 0 bases from V and 3 from J; bases not matched to a gene: 4. For the CDR3, the DNA is TGTGCCAGCAGTTACTCGCCAGGACAGGGCTACGAGCAGTACTTC. Its translation: CASSYSPGQGYEQYF.

V gene TRBV19 combines with J gene TRBJ2-2; D might be TRBD1 or TRBD2, each matching 6 bases. Germline CDR1 reads LNHDA; CDR2 reads SQIVND (reference sequence). With 7 bases removed from V and 3 bases from J, the gap between germline ends came to 21 bases. CDR3 length: 17 amino acids. DNA of the CDR3: TGTGCCAGTACCTTCCCCCCGGGGGCGGGGTACACCGGGGAGCTGTTTTTT. Its translation: CASTFPPGAGYTGELFF.

The chain carries TRBV18 and TRBJ1-2, with D possibly matching TRBD1 (5 bases). CDR1 and CDR2 from the germline V gene are KGHSH and LQKENI. The V end lost 2 bases, the J end lost 3 bases, and 10 bases lay between the germline ends. The CDR3 covers 14 residues. CDR3 amino acids: CASSPEGSYYGYTF. CDR3 bases: TGTGCCAGCTCACCAGAGGGGTCCTACTATGGCTACACCTTC.

The genes are TRBV12-5 and TRBJ1-2; D unclear. Germline V gene lookup returns CDR1 LGHNT and CDR2 FRNRAP. The length of the CDR3 is 13 residues. V was shortened by 3 bases and J by 2 bases, with 7 bases between the two germline ends. The CDR3 region has the DNA TGTGCTAGTGGTTTCGGCGGAAACTATGGCTACACCTTC. This gives the protein CASGFGGNYGYTF. The full variable domain, its missing parts supplied by reference TRBV12-5 and TRBJ1-2, is DARVTQTPRHKVTEMGQEVTMRCQPILGHNTVFWYRQTMMQGLELLAYFRNRAPLDDSGMPKDRFSAEMPDATLATLKIQPSEPRDSAVYFCASGFGGNYGYTFGSGTRLTVV.

The rearrangement links TRBV11-2 to TRBJ1-1; 11 bases are shared with TRBD1. Germline values: CDR1 SGHAT, CDR2 FQNNGV. This CDR3 has 15 amino acids. J was trimmed by 4 bases and V by 5 bases; bases with no gene match: 6. The CDR3 loop is CASSTPGQGGTEAFF. The CDR3 DNA reads as TGTGCCAGCAGCACACCGGGACAGGGGGGCACTGAAGCTTTCTTT.

CDR3 in DNA: TGCGCCAGCAGACTACAGGGAGACACTGAAGCTTTCTTT. It is translated as CASRLQGDTEAFF. V and J are TRBV4-1 and TRBJ1-1; possible D gene TRBD1, 6 bases. This CDR3 has 13 amino acids. The germline V gene has CDR1 MGHRA and CDR2 YSYEKL. Deletions cut 6 bases from V and 3 bases from J, with 11 bases between.

V usage is TRBV5-8 and J usage is TRBJ2-1; D remains unclear. This CDR3 region has 13 residues. Trimming pared 5 bases from V and 12 bases from J, leaving 18 bases between. Germline lookup yields CDR1 SGHTS and CDR2 YDEGEE. CDR3 loop: CASRTGRPEGQFF. DNA of the CDR3: TGTGCCAGCAGAACCGGGCGGCCCGAAGGGCAGTTCTTC.

The rearrangement joins TRBV7-2 to TRBJ2-2; D may be TRBD1 (6 bases). The CDR3 is 16 residues long. Trimming stripped 1 base from V and 1 base from J, with 10 bases between. The V gene's germline CDR1 is SGHTA and CDR2 FQGNSA. CDR3 loop: CASSLVTGKNTGELFF. The CDR3 DNA follows: TGTGCCAGCAGCTTAGTCACAGGGAAGAACACCGGGGAGCTGTTTTTT. The whole variable domain, filled in from reference TRBV7-2 and TRBJ2-2, reads GAGVSQSPSNKVTEKGKDVELRCDPISGHTALYWYRQSLGQGLEFLIYFQGNSAPDKSGLPSDRFSAERTGGSVSTLTIQRTQQEDSAVYLCASSLVTGKNTGELFFGEGSRLTVL.

This sequence joins TRBV5-6 and TRBJ1-2; a possible D gene is TRBD1 (6 bases). CDR1 and CDR2 from the germline V gene are SGHDT and YYEEEE. The length of the CDR3 is 15 residues. V was cut by 7 bases and J by 8 bases, with 24 bases left in between. The CDR3 region has the DNA TGTGCCAGCGGTTACCGGGGGCCCTTTCCGGGGGGCTACACCTTC. Translation: CASGYRGPFPGGYTF.

The chain is built from TRBV7-7 and TRBJ2-5; D may be TRBD2 (5 bases). Germline CDR1 and CDR2: SSHAT and FNYEAQ (reference sequence). The length of the CDR3 is 15 residues. The V end was cut by 5 bases, the J end by 1 base, with 14 bases between. DNA for the CDR3: TGTGCCAGCAGCCCTTACTTGGGAGTCCAAGAGACCCAGTACTTC. Translated: CASSPYLGVQETQYF. Variable domain in full (rest from reference TRBV7-7 and TRBJ2-5): GAGVSQSPRYKVTKRGQDVTLRCDPISSHATLYWYQQALGQGPEFLTYFNYEAQPDKSGLPSDRFSAERPEGSISTLTIQRTEQRDSAMYRCASSPYLGVQETQYFGPGTRLLVL.

This clone was found once. J is TRBJ2-7 and V is TRBV2; D may be TRBD1 (5 bases). V was clipped by 4 bases and J by 2 bases, with 12 bases between them. Germline-derived CDR1 and CDR2 are SNHLY and FYNNEI. The CDR3 sequence is 14 residues long. The DNA for the CDR3 is TGTGCCAGCAGTGTTGGCAGGGCAACCTACGAGCAGTACTTC. Translated, it gives CASSVGRATYEQYF.

The chain links TRBV29-1 to TRBJ1-2; D gene unclear. CDR1 and CDR2 from the germline V gene are SQVTM and ANQGSEA. Trimming took 5 bases from V and 7 from J, leaving 5 bases between them. There are 9 residues in the CDR3. This chain's CDR3 is CSVWFGYTF. CDR3 nucleotide sequence: TGCAGCGTTTGGTTTGGCTACACCTTC.

CDR3 in DNA: TGTGCCAGCAGAACAGGGGCCGTAGCCAAAAACATTCAGTACTTC. Translated: CASRTGAVAKNIQYF. The chain is built from TRBV2 and TRBJ2-4; 7 nucleotides align to TRBD1. The CDR3 sequence is 15 residues long. V was pared by 6 bases and J by 0 bases, with 5 bases of the junction left unmatched. Germline V CDR1 and CDR2: SNHLY, FYNNEI.

This clone showed up just a few times. The chain links TRBV28 to TRBJ1-1; the D gene is possibly TRBD1 (6 bases). Germline V gene sequence: CDR1 MDHEN, CDR2 SYDVKM. The CDR3 spans 14 residues. Trimming removed 5 bases from V and 7 bases from J, with 17 bases in between. Here the CDR3 DNA reads TGTGCCAGCAGTAGCGGACAGCAGTCCAATGAAGCTTTCTTT. Amino acid sequence: CASSSGQQSNEAFF.

The chain carries TRBV6-5 and TRBJ2-7; 10 bases are a match to TRBD2. CDR1 and CDR2 from the germline V gene are MNHEY and SVGAGI. V trimming: 6 bases; J trimming: 1 base; junction bases outside the gene matches: 3. This CDR3 contains 14 residues. The CDR3 DNA sequence: TGTGCCAGCAGGTCACTAGCGGGATCCTACGAGCAGTACTTC. Translation gives CASRSLAGSYEQYF.

The chain combines TRBV30 with TRBJ1-6, with D unclear. Germline lookup yields CDR1 GTSNPN and CDR2 SVGIG (reference sequence). Between the trimmed V and J ends, which lost 2 bases and 13 bases, there was a span of 12 bases. The CDR3 sequence is 12 residues long. The CDR3 sequence: CAWSLGRGPLHF. The DNA for the CDR3 is TGTGCCTGGAGTCTCGGGAGAGGGCCCCTCCACTTT.

This sequence joins TRBV7-6 and TRBJ2-1; 9 positions match TRBD1. V was clipped by 2 bases and J by 7 bases; unmatched bases: 6. CDR3 length equals 15 residues. The germline V gene encodes CDR1 SGHVS and CDR2 FNYEAQ. CDR3 in DNA: TGTGCCAGCAGCTTACAGGGTGGGACAGGGAATGAGCAGTTCTTC. It is translated as CASSLQGGTGNEQFF.

The V gene is TRBV4-1, the J gene TRBJ2-1; TRBD1 matches at 8 bases. This CDR3 is 18 amino acids long. V dropped 3 bases and J dropped 0; count of bases not matched to a gene: 10. Germline CDR1 MGHRA, CDR2 YSYEKL. CDR3 sequence (DNA): TGCGCCAGCAGCCACCGGGACAGGACGGATAGCTCCTACAATGAGCAGTTCTTC. It yields the protein CASSHRDRTDSSYNEQFF.

The rearrangement links TRBV4-2 to TRBJ2-1; possible D gene TRBD2, 6 bases. The germline gives CDR1 LGHNA, CDR2 YNFKEQ. Trimming removed 1 base from V and 3 bases from J, with 10 bases in between. This CDR3 has 15 residues. The CDR3, as DNA: TGTGCCAGCAGCCAAGGGACTAACCACTACAATGAGCAGTTCTTC. It specifies CASSQGTNHYNEQFF.

This clone turned up a few times. The CDR3 DNA sequence: TGTGCCAGCACCGAGGGGGTCTATGGCTACACCTTC. Translated: CASTEGVYGYTF. The chain joins TRBV6-1 to TRBJ1-2; the D gene is possibly TRBD1 (6 bases). The CDR3 has 12 residues. The germline CDR1 and CDR2 sequences are MNHNS and SASEGT. Trimming shortened V by 7 bases and J by 4 bases, and 10 bases separated the two germline ends.

The V call is TRBV5-1, the J call TRBJ2-6; TRBD1 might be the D (7 bases). V was pared by 6 bases and J by 4 bases, with 14 bases between. The CDR3 is 15 amino acids. Germline V lookup: CDR1 SGHRS, CDR2 YFSETQ. The CDR3 nucleotides are TGCGCCAGCACCCCGGAGGGGGCCGGGGCCAACGTCCTGACTTTC. This encodes CASTPEGAGANVLTF.

The chain couples TRBV5-1 to TRBJ2-3, with 11 bases lining up with TRBD2. Germline-derived CDR1 and CDR2 are SGHRS and YFSETQ. V lost 4 bases and J lost 5; bases outside the gene matches: 9. The CDR3 is 16 amino acids. Written as DNA, the CDR3 is TGCGCCAGCAGCATACTGACTAGCGGGACGAAAGATACGCAGTATTTT. Protein: CASSILTSGTKDTQYF.

The rearrangement links TRBV19 to TRBJ1-5; D is ambiguous. V lost 5 bases and J lost 3, with 8 bases in between. This CDR3 is built from 13 residues. The V gene's germline CDR1 is LNHDA and CDR2 SQIVND (reference sequence). The CDR3 bases are TGTGCCAGTAGTCCTTCCCCCAATCAGCCCCAGCATTTT. Translating gives CASSPSPNQPQHF.

The rearrangement joins TRBV5-4 to TRBJ1-2, with 7 bases aligning to TRBD1. V shed 2 bases, J shed 5 bases, and the junction held 3 bases outside the gene matches. CDR1 and CDR2 from the germline V gene are SGHNT and YYREEE (reference sequence). The CDR3 loop spans 13 amino acids. CDR3 DNA: TGTGCCAGCAGCTTAGGGGGCGGGTATGGCTACACCTTC. Amino acid sequence: CASSLGGGYGYTF.

The rearrangement joins TRBV6-6 to TRBJ2-7; D is ambiguous. V lost 6 bases and J 3 bases, leaving 6 bases between the germline ends. Germline CDR1 reads MNHNY; CDR2 reads SVGAGI (reference sequence). The CDR3 length is 11 residues. The CDR3 sequence: CASSENYEQYF. CDR3 coding DNA: TGTGCCAGCAGCGAAAACTACGAGCAGTACTTC.

This clone has a handful of counts. The rearrangement links TRBV5-6 to TRBJ2-3, with a possible D match to TRBD2 (5 bases). This CDR3 is built from 16 residues. Germline V gene data show CDR1 as SGHDT and CDR2 as YYEEEE. Deletions cut 2 bases from V and 0 bases from J, with 13 bases between. The CDR3 DNA reads as TGTGCCAGCAGCTTTGGTCTAGCCCCTAGCACAGATACGCAGTATTTT. Its protein product is CASSFGLAPSTDTQYF. Combining the CDR3 with reference TRBV5-6 and TRBJ2-3 gives the whole variable domain DAGVTQSPTHLIKTRGQQVTLRCSPKSGHDTVSWYQQALGQGPQFIFQYYEEEERQRGNFPDRFSGHQFPNYSSELNVNALLLGDSALYLCASSFGLAPSTDTQYFGPGTRLTVL.

The CDR3, as DNA: TGTGCCAGCAGGACTAGCGGGAGGGAGACCCAGTACTTC. Amino acids: CASRTSGRETQYF. This chain uses TRBV6-1 with TRBJ2-5; 13 bases fit TRBD2. The germline V gene encodes CDR1 MNHNS and CDR2 SASEGT. There are 13 residues in the CDR3. The trim removed 6 bases at V and 5 bases at J, leaving 0 bases unmatched.

V gene TRBV10-1 combines with J gene TRBJ2-1; D may match TRBD1 or TRBD2 (5 bases each). Germline assignment: CDR1 WNHNN and CDR2 SYGVQD (reference sequence). Trimming stripped 6 bases from V and 0 bases from J, with 18 bases between. This CDR3 region has 17 residues. This CDR3 reads CASSVTEGESSYNEQFF. CDR3 nucleotides: TGCGCCAGCAGCGTCACCGAAGGGGAGAGCTCCTACAATGAGCAGTTCTTC.

This rearrangement joins TRBV27 to TRBJ2-7; 9 bases fit TRBD2. The CDR3 length is 15 residues. V shed 4 bases, J shed 2 bases, and the junction held 6 bases outside the gene matches. Germline V gives CDR1 MNHEY, CDR2 SMNVEV (reference sequence). CDR3 in amino acids: CASSWGSGGTYEQYF. The DNA for the CDR3 is TGTGCCAGCAGTTGGGGTAGCGGGGGAACCTACGAGCAGTACTTC.

The chain employs TRBV4-3 and TRBJ1-2, with D unresolved. The germline CDR1 and CDR2 sequences are LGHNA and YSLEER. The CDR3 extends over 12 amino acids. Trimming stripped 2 bases from V and 1 base from J, with 2 bases between. The CDR3 region is CASSQNNYGYTF. DNA for the CDR3: TGCGCCAGCAGCCAAAATAACTATGGCTACACCTTC.

J is TRBJ2-2 and V is TRBV9, with 7 positions matching TRBD1. With 3 bases clipped from V and 5 bases from J, the junction kept 7 bases outside the gene matches. Per germline, CDR1 SGDLS and CDR2 YYNGEE. The CDR3 runs 15 residues. CDR3 in amino acids: CASSESLTGTGELFF. Here the CDR3 DNA reads TGTGCCAGCAGCGAATCCTTGACAGGGACCGGGGAGCTGTTTTTT.